These T cell receptor beta chains were read from a single sample in a study of Ad26.COV2.S vaccination and SARS-CoV-2 variants. Sequenced by immunoSEQ multiplex PCR; TCRdb stores in-frame clones only, minus some. The sample contains approximately 350,000 clones, around 90% of which appear only once. This specimen was peripheral blood, taken in a trial of Ad26.COV2.S vaccine versus placebo. Receptor source: a person aged 18-65 years who received the Ad26.COV2.S COVID-19 vaccine or a placebo. The CDR3 runs from the conserved cysteine through the conserved F or W. D genes are given only for firm matches. Size values are once, few and many counts, or a class for expanded clones, and some rows have none.

d_gene: -; abundance: once; j_gene: TRBJ2-2; v_gene: TRBV18; CDR3aa: CASSPRGTGELFF; CDR3nt: TGTGCCAGCTCACCAAGGGGGACCGGGGAGCTGTTTTTT
d_gene: -; abundance: -; j_gene: TRBJ1-2; v_gene: TRBV3-1/TRBV3-2; CDR3aa: CASSQKPPGALAYGYTF; CDR3nt: TGTGCCAGCAGCCAAAAACCCCCAGGGGCCCTCGCCTATGGCTACACCTTC
d_gene: -; abundance: -; j_gene: TRBJ2-3; v_gene: TRBV9; CDR3aa: CASSVGGRPPSDTQYF; CDR3nt: TGTGCCAGCAGCGTAGGGGGAAGACCGCCATCAGATACGCAGTATTTT
d_gene: -; abundance: -; j_gene: TRBJ2-1; v_gene: TRBV11-2; CDR3aa: CASSYDEQFF; CDR3nt: TGTGCCAGCAGCTATGATGAGCAGTTCTTC
d_gene: -; abundance: -; j_gene: TRBJ2-3; v_gene: TRBV18; CDR3aa: CASSPGRGTDTQYF; CDR3nt: TGTGCCAGCTCACCAGGGAGGGGGACAGATACGCAGTATTTT
d_gene: -; abundance: -; j_gene: TRBJ1-4; v_gene: TRBV25-1; CDR3aa: CASSGYRATNEKLFF; CDR3nt: TGTGCCAGCAGTGGATACCGCGCAACTAATGAAAAACTGTTTTTT
d_gene: -; abundance: -; j_gene: TRBJ2-4; v_gene: TRBV29-1; CDR3aa: CSVVPGSTKNIQYF; CDR3nt: TGCAGCGTTGTCCCAGGGTCAACCAAAAACATTCAGTACTTC
d_gene: -; abundance: -; j_gene: TRBJ2-6; v_gene: TRBV9; CDR3aa: CASSPTDVSGANVLTF; CDR3nt: TGTGCCAGCAGCCCCACGGATGTCTCTGGGGCCAACGTCCTGACTTTC
d_gene: TRBD1; abundance: -; j_gene: TRBJ2-7; v_gene: TRBV10-3; CDR3aa: CATMTGGYEQYF; CDR3nt: TGTGCCACTATGACAGGGGGCTACGAGCAGTACTTC
d_gene: -; abundance: -; j_gene: TRBJ2-7; v_gene: TRBV19; CDR3aa: CASSIGLPEEQYF; CDR3nt: TGTGCCAGTAGTATAGGTCTCCCCGAGGAGCAGTACTTC
d_gene: -; abundance: -; j_gene: TRBJ1-5; v_gene: TRBV9; CDR3aa: CASSVGQDTNQPQHF; CDR3nt: TGTGCCAGCAGCGTAGGACAGGATACAAATCAGCCCCAGCATTTT
d_gene: TRBD1; abundance: -; j_gene: TRBJ2-7; v_gene: TRBV6-6; CDR3aa: CASSRGQGAEQYF; CDR3nt: TGTGCCAGCAGCCGAGGACAGGGGGCTGAGCAGTACTTC
d_gene: TRBD1; abundance: -; j_gene: TRBJ1-2; v_gene: TRBV6-5; CDR3aa: CASSPTGGNGYTF; CDR3nt: TGTGCCAGCAGTCCCACAGGGGGCAATGGCTACACCTTC
d_gene: -; abundance: once; j_gene: TRBJ1-1; v_gene: TRBV5-1; CDR3aa: CASSLVDGGPEAFF; CDR3nt: TGCGCCAGCAGCTTGGTGGACGGGGGACCTGAAGCTTTCTTT
d_gene: TRBD1; abundance: once; j_gene: TRBJ1-4; v_gene: TRBV4-3; CDR3aa: CASSLDGTGNEKLFF; CDR3nt: TGCGCCAGCAGCCTCGACGGGACAGGGAATGAAAAACTGTTTTTT
d_gene: -; abundance: -; j_gene: TRBJ2-1; v_gene: TRBV7-3; CDR3aa: CASSPGRLDKVEQFF; CDR3nt: TGTGCCAGCAGCCCTGGTCGGCTAGATAAGGTTGAGCAGTTCTTC
d_gene: -; abundance: -; j_gene: TRBJ1-1; v_gene: TRBV11-3; CDR3aa: CASSLAGLNTEAFF; CDR3nt: TGTGCCAGCAGCTTGGCGGGGTTGAACACTGAAGCTTTCTTT
d_gene: -; abundance: few; j_gene: TRBJ1-5; v_gene: TRBV30; CDR3aa: CAWSVNSDRNQPQHF; CDR3nt: TGTGCCTGGAGTGTAAATTCGGACCGGAATCAGCCCCAGCATTTT